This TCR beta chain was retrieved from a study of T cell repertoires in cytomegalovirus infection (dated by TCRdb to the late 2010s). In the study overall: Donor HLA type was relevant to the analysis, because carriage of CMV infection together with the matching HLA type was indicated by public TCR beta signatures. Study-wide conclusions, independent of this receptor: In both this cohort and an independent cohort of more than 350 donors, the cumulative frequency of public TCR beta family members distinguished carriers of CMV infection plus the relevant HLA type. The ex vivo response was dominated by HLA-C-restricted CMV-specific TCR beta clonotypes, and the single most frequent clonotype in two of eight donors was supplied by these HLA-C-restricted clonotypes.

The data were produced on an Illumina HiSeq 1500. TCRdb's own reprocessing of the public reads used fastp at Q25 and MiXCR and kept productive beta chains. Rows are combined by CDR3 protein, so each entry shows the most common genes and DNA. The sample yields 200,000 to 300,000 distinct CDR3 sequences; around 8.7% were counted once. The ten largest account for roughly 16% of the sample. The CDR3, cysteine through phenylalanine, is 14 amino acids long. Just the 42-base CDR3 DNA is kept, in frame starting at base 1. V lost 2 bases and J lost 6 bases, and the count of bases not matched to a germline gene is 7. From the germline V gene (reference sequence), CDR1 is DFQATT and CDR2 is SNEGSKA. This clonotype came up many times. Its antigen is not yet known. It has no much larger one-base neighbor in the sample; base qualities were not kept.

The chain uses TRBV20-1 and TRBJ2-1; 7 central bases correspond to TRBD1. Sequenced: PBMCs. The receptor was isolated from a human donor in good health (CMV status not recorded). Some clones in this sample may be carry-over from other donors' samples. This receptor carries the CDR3 CSARPRDRFNEQFF. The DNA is TGCAGTGCTAGACCTCGGGACAGATTCAATGAGCAGTTCTTC.